A selection of T cell receptor beta chains follows, all from one sample in a study of blood T cell repertoires in COVID-19. Profiling relied on immunoSEQ multiplex PCR, and the TCRdb table lists in-frame clones only, not all of them. The sample gives about 170,000 clones, approximately 84% of which show up once; 20% to 25% is in the top ten. Source material: peripheral blood. Source of these receptors: a woman of 80 years or more with acute or convalescent COVID-19. CDR3s include the opening cysteine and the closing phenylalanine or tryptophan. The D gene is left open where the match is weak. Only some rows state a clone size, as once, few, many or a class for expanded clones.

TRBJ1-4 | TRBV5-4 | once | TRBD1 | TGTGCCAGCAGCCCCGGGACAGGGCGTGAAAAACTGTTTTTT | CASSPGTGREKLFF
TRBJ2-2 | TRBV5-1 | NA | TRBD1 | TGCGCCAGCAGCTTGAGCCGACAGGGGGCGGGCACCGGGGAGCTGTTTTTT | CASSLSRQGAGTGELFF
TRBJ1-1 | TRBV6-1 | NA | NA | TGTGCCAGCAGTGAACCGGGGTGGTGGGGGGCTGAAGCTTTCTTT | CASSEPGWWGAEAFF
TRBJ2-6 | TRBV19 | NA | NA | TGTGCCAGTAGCGGACAGTGGATTGGGGCCAACGTCCTGACTTTC | CASSGQWIGANVLTF
TRBJ2-7 | TRBV6-5 | NA | TRBD1 | TGTGCCAGCAGGAACCACCTGGGGACAGGCGAGCAGTACTTC | CASRNHLGTGEQYF
TRBJ2-1 | TRBV3-1/TRBV3-2 | NA | NA | TGTGCCAGCAGCCAAGTTGGGGGGTCGTTTGAGCAGTTCTTC | CASSQVGGSFEQFF
TRBJ2-1 | TRBV19 | once | TRBD2 | TGTGCCAGTAGGGGACTAGTCAATGAGCAGTTCTTC | CASRGLVNEQFF
TRBJ1-2 | TRBV5-1 | NA | NA | TGCGCCAGCAGCCCCGGGGAGATGAACTATGGCTACACCTTC | CASSPGEMNYGYTF
TRBJ1-5 | TRBV4-2 | NA | NA | TGTGCCAGCAGCCAAGGGAGGGCAGTCTCCCCTGGGGACAATCAGCCCCAGCATTTT | CASSQGRAVSPGDNQPQHF
TRBJ2-3 | TRBV30 | few | TRBD1 | TGTGCCTGGAGTGTACAGGGGACCCTTAAAGATACGCAGTATTTT | CAWSVQGTLKDTQYF
TRBJ2-1 | TRBV19 | NA | NA | TGTGCCAGTACCCCAGGGCGAGGCTCCTACAATGAGCAGTTCTTC | CASTPGRGSYNEQFF
TRBJ2-5 | TRBV7-2 | NA | NA | TGTGCCAGCAGCGGCGAGGCACGAGGGGAGACCCAGTACTTC | CASSGEARGETQYF
TRBJ1-2 | TRBV3-1/TRBV3-2 | NA | TRBD1 | TGTGCCAGCAGCTTCGGAGGACAGGACTGGTATAGCTATGGCTACACCTTC | CASSFGGQDWYSYGYTF
TRBJ2-6 | TRBV7-6 | NA | NA | TGTGCCAGCAGCTTAGGAGCGACGGTAGACGTCCTGACTTTC | CASSLGATVDVLTF
TRBJ1-2 | TRBV7-2 | NA | NA | TGTGCCAGCAGCCTAGGAAGTGGGCGCTACACCTTC | CASSLGSGRYTF
TRBJ1-5 | TRBV5-6 | NA | TRBD1 | TGTGCCAGCAGTTTCGGTTCCAGGGGGGGCAATCAGCCCCAGCATTTT | CASSFGSRGGNQPQHF
TRBJ2-7 | TRBV21-1 | once | NA | TGTGCCAGCAGCAAAGGTGGGACAGGGAGACCATGCACCGCCTACGAGCAGTACTTC | CASSKGGTGRPCTAYEQYF
TRBJ1-1 | TRBV12-5 | NA | TRBD1 | TGTGCTAGTGGTTTGCCGTCAGGGGGCGGCACTGAAGCTTTCTTT | CASGLPSGGGTEAFF
TRBJ2-3 | TRBV15 | NA | NA | TGTGCCACCAGCAGAACCATAACTGGGGCCACAGATACGCAGTATTTT | CATSRTITGATDTQYF
TRBJ2-7 | TRBV27 | NA | NA | TGTGCCAGCAGTTTCCGGCAGGGTCAGGGGGAGCAGTACTTC | CASSFRQGQGEQYF
TRBJ2-3 | TRBV13 | NA | NA | TGTGCCAGCAGCTCCGGAACAGGGTTCGATACGCAGTATTTT | CASSSGTGFDTQYF
TRBJ2-5 | TRBV7-2 | once | NA | TGTGCCAGCAGCTTAGAGGGTCGGCTGGGCGGGGCCCAAGCCCCCCAGTACTTC | CASSLEGRLGGAQAPQYF
TRBJ1-6 | TRBV2 | NA | NA | TGTGCCAGCAGTTACCGGGACAATTTGAATTCACCCCTCCACTTT | CASSYRDNLNSPLHF
TRBJ2-3 | TRBV6-5 | NA | NA | TGTGCCAGCAGTTATGCCCAAGGGGATTTCACAGATACGCAGTATTTT | CASSYAQGDFTDTQYF
TRBJ2-1 | TRBV29-1 | few | TRBD2 | TGCAGCGTCGAGGGGGGGCTAGCGGGAGGCCTATACAATGAGCAGTTCTTC | CSVEGGLAGGLYNEQFF
TRBJ2-5 | TRBV5-4 | NA | TRBD1 | TGTGCCAGCAGCTTGCTAGGGACAGAAGAGACCCAGTACTTC | CASSLLGTEETQYF
TRBJ2-7 | TRBV10-2 | NA | NA | TGCGCCAGCGCACAGGGACCCTACGAGCAGTACTTC | CASAQGPYEQYF
TRBJ2-3 | TRBV14 | NA | NA | TGTGCCAGCAGCCAAGTGCGTTCTACGCAGTATTTT | CASSQVRSTQYF
TRBJ1-1 | TRBV7-9 | once | TRBD1 | TGTGCCAGCAGCTACCCGACAGGGGGCTCCCCTGAAGCTTTCTTT | CASSYPTGGSPEAFF
TRBJ2-2 | TRBV6-5 | few | TRBD2 | TGTGCCACCCGACTAGCCTTATACACCGGGGAGCTGTTTTTT | CATRLALYTGELFF
TRBJ2-7 | TRBV19 | NA | NA | TGTGCCAGTAGTATCGGCGGTACCTCCTACGAGCAGTACTTC | CASSIGGTSYEQYF
TRBJ2-7 | TRBV3-1/TRBV3-2 | NA | NA | TGTGCCAGCAGCCAAGATCAGTTTTCCGGCAGGGGATACGAGCAGTACTTC | CASSQDQFSGRGYEQYF
TRBJ1-2 | TRBV19 | NA | TRBD1 | TGTGCCAGTAGTATCCTCCCGGGACAGGGGACGGGCTATGGCTACACCTTC | CASSILPGQGTGYGYTF
TRBJ1-5 | TRBV10-3 | few | TRBD1 | TGTGCCATCAGTGGGACAGGGGACAATCAGCCCCAGCATTTT | CAISGTGDNQPQHF
TRBJ2-1 | TRBV11-3 | NA | TRBD1 | TGTGCCAGCAGCCTCCGGTCGGGACAGGGATACAATGAGCAGTTCTTC | CASSLRSGQGYNEQFF
TRBJ1-1 | TRBV3-1/TRBV3-2 | NA | TRBD1 | TGTGCCAGCAGCCAAGGTCGACAGGGGTTGAACACTGAAGCTTTCTTT | CASSQGRQGLNTEAFF
TRBJ2-5 | TRBV18 | NA | TRBD1 | TGTGCCAGCTCCCTTAGGACAGGGAAAGAGACCCAGTACTTC | CASSLRTGKETQYF
TRBJ2-3 | TRBV5-1 | NA | NA | TGCGCCAGCAGCTTGGAACCGGTGGATACGCAGTATTTT | CASSLEPVDTQYF
TRBJ1-5 | TRBV6-6 | few | TRBD1 | TGTGCCAGCAGTTCTGGACAGGGGTGGAATCAGCCCCAGCATTTT | CASSSGQGWNQPQHF
TRBJ1-2 | TRBV6-5 | NA | TRBD1 | TGTGCCAGCAGTAGCTACAGGGGGGGTGGCTACACCTTC | CASSSYRGGGYTF
TRBJ2-7 | TRBV6-5 | NA | TRBD2 | TGTGCCAGCATCCTAATAGCGGGAGGAGCCTACGAGCAGTACTTC | CASILIAGGAYEQYF
TRBJ2-7 | TRBV11-2 | NA | TRBD1 | TGTGCCAGCAGCTTTTCCGGGACAGGGTACGAGCAGTACTTC | CASSFSGTGYEQYF
TRBJ2-7 | TRBV27 | NA | NA | TGTGCCAGCAGTTCCGGAAAGCAGGGTTTCGCCTACGAGCAGTACTTC | CASSSGKQGFAYEQYF
TRBJ2-7 | TRBV12-3/TRBV12-4 | NA | NA | TGTGCCAGCAGACTTCAACGGTACGAGCAGTACTTC | CASRLQRYEQYF
TRBJ2-2 | TRBV11-2 | NA | TRBD1 | TGTGCCAGCAGCCTACCTTTGACAGGGTTTTTATCCGGGGAGCTGTTTTTT | CASSLPLTGFLSGELFF
TRBJ1-4 | TRBV10-2 | NA | NA | TGCGCCAGCAGTGAACCCGGGGGGGCAACTAATGAAAAACTGTTTTTT | CASSEPGGATNEKLFF
TRBJ1-6 | TRBV7-9 | NA | NA | TGTGCCAGCAGTCCCGGCGGGGGGAATTCACCCCTCCACTTT | CASSPGGGNSPLHF
TRBJ2-1 | TRBV2 | NA | TRBD1 | TGTGCCAGCAGTGCTGCAGGGGGCAATGAGCAGTTCTTC | CASSAAGGNEQFF
TRBJ1-1 | TRBV29-1 | once | NA | TGCAGCGCCGGACAGCTCATGAACACTGAAGCTTTCTTT | CSAGQLMNTEAFF
TRBJ2-4 | TRBV4-3 | NA | TRBD1 | TGCGCCAGCAGCCAAACAGGGGTGAACATTCAGTACTTC | CASSQTGVNIQYF